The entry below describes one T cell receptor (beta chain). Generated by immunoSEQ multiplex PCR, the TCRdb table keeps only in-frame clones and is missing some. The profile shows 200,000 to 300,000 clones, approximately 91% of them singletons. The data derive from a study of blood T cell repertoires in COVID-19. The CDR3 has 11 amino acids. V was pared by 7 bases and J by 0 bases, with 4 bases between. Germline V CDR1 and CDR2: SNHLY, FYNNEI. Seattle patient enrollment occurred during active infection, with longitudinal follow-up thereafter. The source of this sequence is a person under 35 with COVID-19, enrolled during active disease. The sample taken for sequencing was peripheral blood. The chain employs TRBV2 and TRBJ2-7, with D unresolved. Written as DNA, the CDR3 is TGTGCCAGCACCTACTCCTACGAGCAGTACTTC. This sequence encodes CASTYSYEQYF.